These 16 T cell receptor beta chains were sequenced from one sample in a study of CD8+ T cells in alopecia areata. Once RNA had been extracted, it was reverse transcribed into cDNA to act as the sequencing template. TCRdb's table, derived via immunoSEQ multiplex PCR, lists solely in-frame clones and lacks some. The sample yields 150,000 or so clones, under 70% seen once. Sample treatment: oral pan-JAK inhibitor, 5-10 mg twice daily. The source was CD4+ T cells sorted from blood, collected at week 4, from a patient treated with tofacitinib. All receptors derive from a human donor with alopecia areata.

V and J are TRBV29-1 and TRBJ2-1; D unclear. The CDR3 has 10 amino acids. Trimming removed 6 bases at V and 6 bases at J, with 6 bases between. Germline V CDR1 and CDR2: SQVTM, ANQGSEA. CDR3 amino acids: CSVATNEQFF. Here the CDR3 DNA reads TGCAGCGTGGCTACCAATGAGCAGTTCTTC.

The chain recombines TRBV5-1 with TRBJ2-2; 7 bases match TRBD2. With V trimmed by 0 bases and J by 6 bases, 2 bases remained unmatched. The CDR3 runs 14 residues. From germline, CDR1 is SGHRS and CDR2 YFSETQ. CDR3 protein: CASSLVREAGELFF. CDR3 coding DNA: TGCGCCAGCAGCTTGGTCCGGGAGGCCGGGGAGCTGTTTTTT.

The chain uses TRBV5-1 and TRBJ2-1, with D hard to call. V was cut by 0 bases and J by 0 bases, with 7 bases left in between. The CDR3 spans 15 residues. The germline CDR1 and CDR2 sequences are SGHRS and YFSETQ. CDR3: CASSLEAYSYNEQFF. CDR3 in DNA: TGCGCCAGCAGCTTGGAGGCTTACTCCTACAATGAGCAGTTCTTC.

This clone has a single count. The chain uses TRBV29-1 and TRBJ2-1; 7 bases align to TRBD1. Germline-derived CDR1 and CDR2 are SQVTM and ANQGSEA. The CDR3 contains 16 residues. V lost 5 bases and J lost 4; bases outside the gene matches: 14. Here the CDR3 reads CSVSIRLDRAYNEQFF. CDR3 bases: TGCAGCGTTTCCATTCGCTTAGACAGGGCATACAATGAGCAGTTCTTC.

This chain connects TRBV29-1 to TRBJ2-7, with 9 nucleotides matching TRBD1. Germline V CDR1 and CDR2: SQVTM, ANQGSEA. The length of the CDR3 is 13 residues. Trimming took 4 bases from V and 2 from J; bases not matched to a gene: 3. In nucleotides, the CDR3 is TGCAGCGTTGGGACAGGGGCTCCCTACGAGCAGTACTTC. Amino acid sequence: CSVGTGAPYEQYF.

The CDR3 spells CASTQRRQGPYEQYF. The CDR3 region has the DNA TGTGCCAGCACCCAAAGGAGACAGGGGCCCTACGAGCAGTACTTC. The rearrangement joins TRBV7-8 to TRBJ2-7, with 8 bases lining up with TRBD1. Trimming cost V 7 bases and J 2 bases; bases outside gene matches: 10. This CDR3 has 15 amino acids. Germline assignment: CDR1 SGHVS and CDR2 FQNEAQ.

This rearrangement joins TRBV4-2 to TRBJ2-2; unclear D gene. The CDR3 sequence is 15 residues long. In germline, CDR1 is LGHNA, CDR2 YNFKEQ. Trimming pared 0 bases from V and 1 base from J, leaving 6 bases between. CDR3 nucleotide sequence: TGTGCCAGCAGCCAAGATCAGCGGAACACCGGGGAGCTGTTTTTT. Encoded protein: CASSQDQRNTGELFF.

The chain employs TRBV29-1 and TRBJ2-7; D might be TRBD1 (7 bases). The germline gives CDR1 SQVTM, CDR2 ANQGSEA. This CDR3 is built from 13 residues. V lost 4 bases to trimming and J lost 4 bases, with 14 bases between them. CDR3 DNA sequence: TGCAGCGTTGCGGAGGGGGCAGAGTACGAGCAGTACTTC. Translation gives CSVAEGAEYEQYF.

On this clone itself: Different DNA sequences within this sample yield the same CDR3. The chain joins TRBV29-1 to TRBJ2-5; 9 bases are shared with TRBD1. The junction had 1 base not matched to a gene; V was cut back by 4 bases and J by 4 bases. CDR3 length: 12 amino acids. The V gene's germline CDR1 is SQVTM and CDR2 ANQGSEA. In nucleotides, the CDR3 is TGCAGCGTTGGGGGACAGGGAGAGACCCAGTACTTC. Amino acid sequence: CSVGGQGETQYF.

The J gene is TRBJ1-5, the V gene TRBV30, with no clear D. This CDR3 contains 12 residues. V lost 4 bases and J lost 7, with 11 bases in between. From germline, CDR1 is GTSNPN and CDR2 SVGIG (reference sequence). The CDR3 DNA reads TGTGCCTGGAACGGGGTCGGCCAGCCCCAGCATTTT. This codes for CAWNGVGQPQHF.

The rearrangement joins TRBV9 to TRBJ2-1; D may be TRBD1 or TRBD2 (5 bases each). The germline V gene has CDR1 SGDLS and CDR2 YYNGEE. Deletions cut 3 bases from V and 8 bases from J, with 12 bases between. CDR3 length equals 13 residues. CDR3 amino acids: CASSGGPFDEQFF. The CDR3 coding sequence is TGTGCCAGCAGCGGGGGACCATTCGATGAGCAGTTCTTC.

The rearrangement links TRBV6-6 to TRBJ1-2; 8 bases are a match to TRBD1. The CDR3 contains 14 residues. Unmatched junction bases numbered 4, after V lost 5 bases and J lost 2 bases. Per germline, CDR1 MNHNY and CDR2 SVGAGI (reference sequence). CDR3: CASSADRGNYGYTF. The CDR3 DNA reads as TGTGCCAGCAGTGCCGACAGGGGAAACTATGGCTACACCTTC.

This clone came up a few times. The rearrangement joins TRBV2 to TRBJ2-5; D may be TRBD2 (6 bases). This CDR3 spans 14 amino acids. V gave up 3 bases and J gave up 2 bases, with 10 bases separating them. CDR1 and CDR2 from the germline V gene are SNHLY and FYNNEI. This chain's CDR3 is CASSDIAVQETQYF. Written as DNA, the CDR3 is TGTGCCAGCAGTGACATAGCGGTGCAAGAGACCCAGTACTTC.

A remark on this clone: Other DNA sequences in the sample encode the same CDR3. The chain carries TRBV30 and TRBJ2-5; D is uncertain. CDR3 length equals 11 residues. Germline V gene data show CDR1 as GTSNPN and CDR2 as SVGIG (reference sequence). V was clipped by 0 bases and J by 5 bases, with 4 bases between them. CDR3 loop: CAWSVGETQYF. The CDR3 DNA follows: TGTGCCTGGAGTGTCGGGGAGACCCAGTACTTC.

This clone was found a few times. V gene TRBV29-1 combines with J gene TRBJ2-2; D is unresolved. Per germline, CDR1 SQVTM and CDR2 ANQGSEA. With 8 bases removed from V and 4 bases from J, the gap between germline ends came to 11 bases. CDR3 length equals 12 residues. DNA for the CDR3: TGCAGCCTACTTGAATCCACCGGGGAGCTGTTTTTT. It translates to CSLLESTGELFF.

The chain employs TRBV10-3 and TRBJ1-6; the match to TRBD1 covers 9 bases. This CDR3 has 15 residues. Germline CDR1 and CDR2: ENHRY and SYGVKD. V gave up 0 bases and J gave up 13 bases; unmatched junction bases: 7. This CDR3 is CAISESDRGTHPLHF. As DNA, the CDR3 is TGTGCCATCAGTGAGTCGGACAGGGGCACGCATCCCCTCCACTTT.